The 3 T cell receptor beta chains listed next were all sequenced from one sample in a study of Ad26.COV2.S vaccination and SARS-CoV-2 variants. The method was immunoSEQ multiplex PCR; TCRdb's version includes in-frame clones alone and lacks a portion of them. The sample carries hundreds of thousands of clones, 92% recorded once. Treatment indicated: around 19 received Ad26.COV2.S at low or high dose, single or two shots; five or six received placebo; per-sample allocation not given. Specimen acquisition occurred on day 63 following the initial vaccine or placebo injection. Sample: peripheral blood, taken in a trial of Ad26.COV2.S vaccine versus placebo. The receptors originated from a person aged 18-60 years who received the Ad26.COV2.S COVID-19 vaccine or a placebo.

The chain is built from TRBV7-6 and TRBJ2-3; the match to TRBD2 covers 7 bases. Trimming cost V 5 bases and J 2 bases; bases outside gene matches: 10. Germline V gene data show CDR1 as SGHVS and CDR2 as FNYEAQ. This CDR3 has 16 residues. Here the CDR3 reads CASSPEVLAPTDTQYF. The CDR3 bases are TGTGCCAGCAGCCCCGAAGTACTAGCGCCCACAGATACGCAGTATTTT.

This clone was found once. This sequence joins TRBV14 and TRBJ2-1; D is undetermined. The germline gives CDR1 SGHDN, CDR2 FVKESK. Trimming cost V 4 bases and J 2 bases, with 9 bases left between them. The CDR3 is made up of 14 amino acids. CDR3 protein: CASSPSRAYNEQFF. As DNA, the CDR3 is TGTGCCAGCAGCCCCTCGCGCGCCTACAATGAGCAGTTCTTC.

This rearrangement joins TRBV7-2 to TRBJ2-1; TRBD2 might be the D (6 bases). Germline CDR1 reads SGHTA; CDR2 reads FQGNSA. The CDR3 covers 13 residues. Trimming took off 4 bases at V and 8 bases at J, with 12 bases between the two ends. CDR3 in amino acids: CASSSHGGDEQFF. The CDR3 DNA reads TGTGCCAGCAGCTCCCACGGAGGGGATGAGCAGTTCTTC. The full variable domain, its missing parts supplied by reference TRBV7-2 and TRBJ2-1, is GAGVSQSPSNKVTEKGKDVELRCDPISGHTALYWYRQSLGQGLEFLIYFQGNSAPDKSGLPSDRFSAERTGGSVSTLTIQRTQQEDSAVYLCASSSHGGDEQFFGPGTRLTVL.